The source of this T cell receptor beta chain is a study of control samples from healthy donors and cancer patients. V was clipped by 1 base and J by 1 base, with 11 bases between them. Germline V CDR1 and CDR2: SGHRS, YFSETQ. The CDR3 has 16 residues. The protocol was immunoSEQ multiplex PCR, while the TCRdb copy is restricted to in-frame clones and leaves out a portion. The sample holds about 250,000 clones, almost 85% seen once. The rearrangement joins TRBV5-1 to TRBJ1-4, with D perhaps matching TRBD1 (6 bases). This TCR was sampled from an older woman with lung cancer. Sequencing was performed on PBMCs. DNA for the CDR3: TGCGCCAGCAGCTTGAATACAGGGTTAACTAATGAAAAACTGTTTTTT. It is translated as CASSLNTGLTNEKLFF.